These 21 T cell receptor beta chains originate from one sample sequenced in a study of graft-versus-host responses after intestinal transplantation. Using immunoSEQ multiplex PCR, the repertoire was profiled, and TCRdb retains in-frame clones only, with some absent. The table lists nearly 100,000 clones, 80% to 95% of them singletons. The sample consisted of PBMCs, taken about 460 days after intestinal transplant. The receptors shown here come from a human patient who received an intestinal transplant, so some T cells may come from the graft donor.

V gene TRBV10-3 combines with J gene TRBJ1-1; D unclear. Germline lookup yields CDR1 ENHRY and CDR2 SYGVKD. This CDR3 spans 13 amino acids. The V end lost 1 base, the J end lost 0 bases, and 3 bases lay between the germline ends. The CDR3 loop is CAISELLNTEAFF. The CDR3 nucleotides are TGTGCCATCAGTGAGTTATTGAACACTGAAGCTTTCTTT.

The V call is TRBV5-1, the J call TRBJ2-3, with D uncertain. Deletions cut 4 bases from V and 6 bases from J, with 9 bases between. The germline CDR1 and CDR2 sequences are SGHRS and YFSETQ. The CDR3 covers 12 residues. Here the CDR3 reads CASSRIQDTQYF. Written as DNA, the CDR3 is TGCGCCAGCAGCAGAATACAGGATACGCAGTATTTT.

The rearrangement links TRBV28 to TRBJ1-1; the D is unclear. The CDR3 loop spans 12 amino acids. Germline V gene lookup returns CDR1 MDHEN and CDR2 SYDVKM. The V gene lost 7 bases and the J gene lost 5 bases, with 11 bases spanning the gap. The CDR3 region has the DNA TGTGCCAGCACCTCGGGAAGGACTGAAGCTTTCTTT. Translated: CASTSGRTEAFF.

A word on this clone: Germline and junction disagree at one end, which may indicate a read error. V is TRBV7-7 and J is TRBJ2-1; D uncertain. This CDR3 is 15 amino acids long. Germline CDR1 SSHAT, CDR2 FNYEAQ (reference sequence). For the CDR3, the DNA is TGTGCTAGCAGCCCCCGCCCGGGCAGCCCCAATGAGCAGTTCTTC. It encodes CASSPRPGSPNEQFF.

The chain carries TRBV9 and TRBJ2-3; tentatively, D is TRBD2 (7 bases). Trimming took off 4 bases at V and 6 bases at J, with 18 bases between the two ends. Per the germline V gene, CDR1 is SGDLS and CDR2 is YYNGEE. The CDR3 sequence is 15 residues long. CDR3 in DNA: TGTGCCAGCAGCTCGCGGGGGCCGGAGTGGGATACGCAGTATTTT. Translating gives CASSSRGPEWDTQYF. Full variable domain (missing parts from reference TRBV9 and TRBJ2-3): DSGVTQTPKHLITATGQRVTLRCSPRSGDLSVYWYQQSLDQGLQFLIQYYNGEERAKGNILERFSAQQFPDLHSELNLSSLELGDSALYFCASSSRGPEWDTQYFGPGTRLTVL.

To note about this clone: Germline is not matched at one junction end, which may reflect a read error. This rearrangement joins TRBV6-5 to TRBJ2-2; 7 bases match TRBD1. Germline values: CDR1 MNHEY, CDR2 SVGAGI. The CDR3 sequence is 11 residues long. The CDR3 bases are TGTACCAGCAGACAGGGAGGGGAGCTGTTTTTT. Translation: CTSRQGGELFF.

This clone was observed a few times. The chain recombines TRBV2 with TRBJ1-4, with D perhaps matching TRBD1 (6 bases). Germline V gene sequence: CDR1 SNHLY, CDR2 FYNNEI. The CDR3 is 14 residues long. The V gene lost 6 bases and the J gene lost 3 bases, with 11 bases spanning the gap. The CDR3 coding sequence is TGTGCCAGCAGCCCGACAGGACCTAATGAAAAACTGTTTTTT. The encoded protein is CASSPTGPNEKLFF. The whole variable domain, remainder taken from reference TRBV2 and TRBJ1-4, is EPEVTQTPSHQVTQMGQEVILRCVPISNHLYFYWYRQILGQKVEFLVSFYNNEISEKSEIFDDQFSVERPDGSNFTLKIRSTKLEDSAMYFCASSPTGPNEKLFFGSGTQLSVL.

The table lists this clone with a count of one. J is TRBJ1-1 and V is TRBV19; D uncertain. The germline CDR1 and CDR2 sequences are LNHDA and SQIVND (reference sequence). V was trimmed by 4 bases and J by 2 bases, leaving 8 bases between them. This CDR3 has 13 amino acids. CDR3 loop: CASSSRFNTEAFF. In DNA, the CDR3 is TGTGCCAGTAGTAGTAGGTTTAACACTGAAGCTTTCTTT.

The chain carries TRBV12-2 and TRBJ1-2. TRBV12-2 is tagged as a pseudogene. The CDR3 is 11 amino acids. The CDR3 DNA is TGTGCAAGTCGCCCTCGGGGGGGCTACACCTTC. Its translation: CASRPRGGYTF.

This sequence joins TRBV7-9 and TRBJ1-1, with TRBD1 matching over 7 bases. This CDR3 region has 13 residues. Germline assignment: CDR1 SEHNR and CDR2 FQNEAQ (reference sequence). With 7 bases clipped from V and 6 bases from J, the junction kept 8 bases outside the gene matches. The CDR3 DNA reads as TGTGCCAGCACTAGGACAGGCGCATCTGAAGCTTTCTTT. It is translated as CASTRTGASEAFF.

The chain recombines TRBV13 with TRBJ1-2, with a tentative D call TRBD1 (6 bases). The V end was cut by 4 bases, the J end by 11 bases, with 14 bases between. CDR3 length: 12 amino acids. Germline CDR1 and CDR2: PRHDT and FYEKMQ (reference sequence). Here the CDR3 reads CASSSPGEEYTF. The CDR3 nucleotides are TGTGCCAGCAGCTCCCCAGGGGAGGAATACACCTTC.

This chain joins TRBV18 and TRBJ1-2; perhaps TRBD1 as D (6 bases). Germline V gene data show CDR1 as KGHSH and CDR2 as LQKENI. The CDR3 runs to 16 residues. Trimming left V 3 bases short and J 0 bases short, with 14 bases between. The CDR3 is CASSPGTPFSNYGYTF. CDR3 nucleotide sequence: TGTGCCAGCTCACCCGGGACACCGTTTTCTAACTATGGCTACACCTTC.

This rearrangement joins TRBV9 to TRBJ1-2; 8 bases fit TRBD1. From germline, CDR1 is SGDLS and CDR2 YYNGEE. The V segment lost 3 bases and the J segment 4 bases; nucleotides outside the gene matches: 5. The CDR3 loop spans 14 amino acids. CDR3 amino acids: CASSAGQGAYGYTF. As DNA, the CDR3 is TGTGCCAGCAGCGCCGGACAGGGAGCCTATGGCTACACCTTC.

The rearrangement uses TRBV15 and TRBJ2-7, with D uncertain. The CDR3 spans 13 residues. Trimming cost V 0 bases and J 4 bases, with 7 bases left between them. CDR1 and CDR2 from the germline V gene are LNHNV and YYDKDF (reference sequence). The CDR3 bases are TGTGCCACCAGCAGAGATGACCGGTACGAGCAGTACTTC. Translated, it gives CATSRDDRYEQYF. Full variable domain (outside the CDR3, taken from reference TRBV15 and TRBJ2-7): DAMVIQNPRYQVTQFGKPVTLSCSQTLNHNVMYWYQQKSSQAPKLLFHYYDKDFNNEADTPDNFQSRRPNTSFCFLDIRSPGLGDTAMYLCATSRDDRYEQYFGPGTRLTVT.

The chain uses TRBV5-6 and TRBJ2-3; weak D call: TRBD2 (5 bases). Between the trimmed V and J ends, which lost 1 base and 5 bases, there was a span of 11 bases. The CDR3 consists of 14 residues. CDR1 is SGHDT and CDR2 is YYEEEE in the germline V gene. The CDR3 sequence: CASSLSPGGDTQYF. The CDR3 nucleotides read TGTGCCAGCAGCTTGTCCCCTGGAGGAGATACGCAGTATTTT.

The rearrangement joins TRBV18 to TRBJ1-5, with a weak D call TRBD1 (5 bases). The CDR3 sequence is 15 residues long. Trimming removed 3 bases at V and 6 bases at J, with 15 bases between. Germline V CDR1 and CDR2: KGHSH, LQKENI. This chain's CDR3 is CASSPTGGEAQPQHF. For the CDR3, the DNA is TGTGCCAGCTCACCTACTGGGGGGGAGGCTCAGCCCCAGCATTTT.

The chain uses TRBV7-9 and TRBJ2-5; D not resolved. V lost 4 bases to trimming and J lost 5 bases, with 11 bases between them. The CDR3 runs 13 residues. Germline-derived CDR1 and CDR2 are SEHNR and FQNEAQ (reference sequence). CDR3 coding DNA: TGTGCCAGCAGCTCAGTCATTTTTGAGACCCAGTACTTC. This sequence encodes CASSSVIFETQYF.

The chain couples TRBV12-5 to TRBJ2-1; D not certain. The CDR3 sequence is 17 residues long. Germline CDR1 reads LGHNT; CDR2 reads FRNRAP. With 0 bases removed from V and 7 bases from J, the gap between germline ends came to 19 bases. CDR3 sequence: CASGLVLSKLVANEQFF. The CDR3 nucleotides are TGTGCTAGTGGTTTGGTACTGTCCAAGCTAGTTGCGAATGAGCAGTTCTTC.

The CDR3 protein is CASSASGGHYNEQFF. DNA for the CDR3: TGTGCCAGCAGTGCTAGCGGGGGGCACTACAATGAGCAGTTCTTC. V gene TRBV2 combines with J gene TRBJ2-1; 11 bases line up with TRBD2. This CDR3 region has 15 residues. Unmatched junction bases numbered 2, after V lost 4 bases and J lost 3 bases. Germline-derived CDR1 and CDR2 are SNHLY and FYNNEI.

The gene calls are TRBV5-5 and TRBJ2-5; 8 bases map to TRBD2. Germline CDR1 is SGHKS and CDR2 is YYEKEE (reference sequence). The V segment lost 3 bases and the J segment 5 bases; nucleotides outside the gene matches: 6. The CDR3 is 14 residues long. The CDR3 protein is CASSSLSGAETQYF. The CDR3 DNA follows: TGTGCCAGCAGCTCCCTTAGCGGGGCCGAGACCCAGTACTTC.

The rearrangement uses TRBV5-1 and TRBJ2-2, with a weak D call TRBD2 (6 bases). Deletions cut 7 bases from V and 2 bases from J, with 12 bases between. The CDR3 sequence is 14 residues long. Germline V gives CDR1 SGHRS, CDR2 YFSETQ. The CDR3 DNA reads TGCGCCAGCCGCGGGGATTTCAACACCGGGGAGCTGTTTTTT. It translates to CASRGDFNTGELFF. Full variable domain (missing parts from reference TRBV5-1 and TRBJ2-2): KAGVTQTPRYLIKTRGQQVTLSCSPISGHRSVSWYQQTPGQGLQFLFEYFSETQRNKGNFPGRFSGRQFSNSRSEMNVSTLELGDSALYLCASRGDFNTGELFFGEGSRLTVL.